These 8 T cell receptor beta chains share one sample of origin, sequenced in a study of control samples from healthy donors and cancer patients. Sequencing used immunoSEQ multiplex PCR; TCRdb keeps in-frame clones, though not all of them. The repertoire holds 100,000 or so clones, with more than 85% as singletons. The sequenced sample consisted of blood. Source of these receptors: a woman in her thirties in good health.

The genes are TRBV29-1 and TRBJ2-3; D is unclear. V was cut by 0 bases and J by 1 base, with 5 bases left in between. The CDR3 sequence is 13 residues long. The V gene's germline CDR1 is SQVTM and CDR2 ANQGSEA. In nucleotides, the CDR3 is TGCAGCGTTGAAGAGAAACGCACAGATACGCAGTATTTT. This gives the protein CSVEEKRTDTQYF.

This clone was observed a handful of times. The rearrangement uses TRBV7-9 and TRBJ2-1, with 7 bases fitting TRBD1. V dropped 6 bases and J dropped 5; count of bases not matched to a gene: 4. This CDR3 has 13 residues. Germline V gene data show CDR1 as SEHNR and CDR2 as FQNEAQ (reference sequence). The CDR3 nucleotides read TGTGCCAGCAGACCCACAGGGGACAATGAGCAGTTCTTC. As protein: CASRPTGDNEQFF.

This clone was found once. The V call is TRBV5-4, the J call TRBJ1-5, with TRBD1 as a possible D gene (5 bases). CDR1 SGHNT and CDR2 YYREEE come from the germline V gene (reference sequence). This CDR3 spans 15 amino acids. V was shortened by 5 bases and J by 2 bases, with 14 bases between the two germline ends. The chain's CDR3 is CASSFQGTGNQPQHF. DNA of the CDR3: TGTGCCAGCAGTTTTCAGGGTACGGGCAATCAGCCCCAGCATTTT.

The gene calls are TRBV30 and TRBJ2-3, with D hard to call. Germline V gene sequence: CDR1 GTSNPN, CDR2 SVGIG (reference sequence). V was pared by 4 bases and J by 2 bases, with 7 bases between. There are 12 residues in the CDR3. The CDR3 DNA is TGTGCCTGGATAGGCCTCACAGATACGCAGTATTTT. Translating it yields CAWIGLTDTQYF.

The rearrangement uses TRBV27 and TRBJ2-1; 10 bases are shared with TRBD1. There are 17 residues in the CDR3. V dropped 7 bases and J dropped 3; count of bases not matched to a gene: 12. Germline-derived CDR1 and CDR2 are MNHEY and SMNVEV (reference sequence). The CDR3 region is CASKGASGQGVYNEQFF. The CDR3 region has the DNA TGTGCCAGCAAGGGGGCGTCAGGACAGGGGGTCTACAATGAGCAGTTCTTC.

J is TRBJ2-5 and V is TRBV30; 8 bases align to TRBD1. This CDR3 comprises 13 residues. Germline-derived CDR1 and CDR2 are GTSNPN and SVGIG (reference sequence). After removal of 5 bases from V and 2 bases from J, the junction contained 4 bases not matched to a gene. The CDR3 nucleotides are TGTGCCTGGGGGAGGACAGGGCAAGAGACCCAGTACTTC. It specifies CAWGRTGQETQYF.

The chain is built from TRBV5-1 and TRBJ1-4; 7 bases match TRBD1. The CDR3 extends over 16 amino acids. With 5 bases clipped from V and 5 bases from J, the junction kept 12 bases outside the gene matches. Germline-derived CDR1 and CDR2 are SGHRS and YFSETQ. CDR3 region: CASRPTTDRVNEKLFF. DNA for the CDR3: TGCGCCAGCAGACCTACCACTGACAGGGTAAATGAAAAACTGTTTTTT.

The rearrangement uses TRBV19 and TRBJ2-1, with TRBD1 identical over 9 bases. From germline, CDR1 is LNHDA and CDR2 SQIVND (reference sequence). The CDR3 covers 14 residues. V was pared by 6 bases and J by 5 bases, with 5 bases of the junction left unmatched. The CDR3 region has the DNA TGTGCCAGTAGCCCACAGGGGGCCAACAATGAGCAGTTCTTC. Translated, it gives CASSPQGANNEQFF.